This T cell receptor (beta chain) was identified in a study of blood T cell repertoires in COVID-19. Whole-study context: The study drew acute and convalescent COVID-19 samples from the United States, Italy and Spain. T cells, B-cell-depleted T cells, or PBMCs supplied cDNA or gDNA.

The CDR3 runs to 13 residues. V was pared by 2 bases and J by 5 bases, with 9 bases between. Germline CDR1 and CDR2: SGHTA and FQGTGA. In the study's own analysis: Amplified reference gene primers provided the basis for estimating nucleated cell counts. TCRdb's copy holds only in-frame clones and misses some; the assay was immunoSEQ multiplex PCR. That table is the source of V, J and clone size, and D and trimming were worked out from the DNA. The sample shows some 46,000 clones, around four fifths of them seen only once. The sequenced sample consisted of peripheral blood. The TCR sequence derives from an elderly woman with acute or convalescent COVID-19. The chain is built from TRBV7-3 and TRBJ2-5; D remains unclear. Written as DNA, the CDR3 is TGTGCCAGCAGCTTAGAGGCTCGGGAGACCCAGTACTTC. This sequence encodes CASSLEARETQYF.